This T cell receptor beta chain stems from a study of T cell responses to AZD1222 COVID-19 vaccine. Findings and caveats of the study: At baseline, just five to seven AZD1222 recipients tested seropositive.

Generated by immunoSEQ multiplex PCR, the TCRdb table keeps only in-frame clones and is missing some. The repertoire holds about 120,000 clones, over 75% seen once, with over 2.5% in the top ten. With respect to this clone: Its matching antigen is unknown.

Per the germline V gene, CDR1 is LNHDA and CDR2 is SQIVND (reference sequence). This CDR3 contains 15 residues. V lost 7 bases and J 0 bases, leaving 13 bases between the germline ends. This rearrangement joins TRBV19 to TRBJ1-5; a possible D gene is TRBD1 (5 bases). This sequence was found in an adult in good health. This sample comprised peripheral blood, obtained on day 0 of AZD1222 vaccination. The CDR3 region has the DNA TGTGCCAGTACCCTGGGGGGGGATAGCAATCAGCCCCAGCATTTT. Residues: CASTLGGDSNQPQHF.